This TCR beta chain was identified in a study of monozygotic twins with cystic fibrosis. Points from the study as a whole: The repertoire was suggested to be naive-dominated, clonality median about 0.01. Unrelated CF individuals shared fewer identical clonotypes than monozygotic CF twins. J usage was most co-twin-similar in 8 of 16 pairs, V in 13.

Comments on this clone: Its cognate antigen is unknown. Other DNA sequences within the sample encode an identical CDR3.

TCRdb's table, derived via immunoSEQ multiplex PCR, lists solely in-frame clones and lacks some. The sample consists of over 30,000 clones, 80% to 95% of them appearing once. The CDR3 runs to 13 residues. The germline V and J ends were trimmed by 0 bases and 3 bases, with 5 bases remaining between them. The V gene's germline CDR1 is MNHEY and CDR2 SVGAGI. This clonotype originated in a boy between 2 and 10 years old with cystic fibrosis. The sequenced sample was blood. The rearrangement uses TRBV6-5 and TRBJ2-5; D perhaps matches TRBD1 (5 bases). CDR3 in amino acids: CASSYSREETQYF. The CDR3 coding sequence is TGTGCCAGCAGTTACTCCAGGGAAGAGACCCAGTACTTC.